Following are 26 T cell receptor beta chains from one sample sequenced in a study of identical twins. MiXCR, applied by TCRdb to the 5' RACE reads, yields one record per CDR3 protein. Among hundreds of thousands of distinct CDR3 sequences listed, 7.1% were seen once. The same sample was also used in a study of yellow fever vaccine responses in identical twins.

The sample consisted of PBMCs. The receptor source for this set is a woman under 30 in good health.

This clonotype was seen many times. The chain employs TRBV29-1 and TRBJ2-1; the D is unclear. V was pared by 4 bases and J by 2 bases, with 6 bases between. This CDR3 is 12 amino acids long. Germline CDR1 reads SQVTM; CDR2 reads ANQGSEA. The CDR3, as DNA: TGCAGCGTTGGACTTGCCTACAATGAGCAGTTCTTC. Translated: CSVGLAYNEQFF.

The chain employs TRBV2 and TRBJ1-5; a possible D gene is TRBD1 (5 bases). This CDR3 has 15 amino acids. Germline CDR1 reads SNHLY; CDR2 reads FYNNEI. V gave up 7 bases and J gave up 5 bases, with 18 bases separating them. The CDR3 DNA sequence: TGTGCCAGCAATGCAGGGACTCATTCCGATCAGCCCCAGCATTTT. Amino acid sequence: CASNAGTHSDQPQHF.

The chain is built from TRBV5-1 and TRBJ2-7; a possible D gene is TRBD1 (5 bases). V lost 0 bases and J lost 5, with 21 bases in between. The length of the CDR3 is 17 residues. In germline, CDR1 is SGHRS, CDR2 YFSETQ. CDR3 protein: CASSLAIARVFRHEQYV. CDR3 DNA: TGCGCCAGCAGCTTGGCTATCGCCAGGGTTTTTCGACACGAGCAGTACGTC.

There are a few counts of this clonotype. The chain has TRBV4-1 and TRBJ2-7; D is uncertain. The V end was cut by 5 bases, the J end by 4 bases, with 24 bases between. The CDR3 length is 17 residues. Germline CDR1 MGHRA, CDR2 YSYEKL. The CDR3 sequence: CASSIQIDGFSAYEQYF. Here the CDR3 DNA reads TGCGCCAGCAGCATACAAATCGACGGGTTTTCAGCGTACGAGCAGTACTTC.

This clonotype showed up just a few times. The gene calls are TRBV19 and TRBJ2-1; no firm D call. Trimming took 4 bases from V and 4 from J, leaving 11 bases between them. This CDR3 is 14 amino acids long. CDR1 and CDR2 from the germline V gene are LNHDA and SQIVND (reference sequence). Written as DNA, the CDR3 is TGTGCCAGTAGTAGCAGATTCCCTTACAATGAGCAGTTCTTC. Translating it yields CASSSRFPYNEQFF.

This clonotype turned up a few times. The rearrangement uses TRBV6-5 and TRBJ2-2; unclear D gene. This CDR3 region has 14 residues. V lost 0 bases and J 1 base, leaving 3 bases between the germline ends. Germline V gives CDR1 MNHEY, CDR2 SVGAGI. CDR3 protein: CASSYSMNTGELFF. In DNA, the CDR3 is TGTGCCAGCAGTTACTCTATGAACACCGGGGAGCTGTTTTTT.

The V gene is TRBV20-1, the J gene TRBJ1-4; D is perhaps TRBD1 (6 bases). Trimming cost V 1 base and J 8 bases, with 14 bases left between them. This CDR3 is 14 amino acids long. Looked up from germline, CDR1 is DFQATT and CDR2 is SNEGSKA (reference sequence). The CDR3 sequence is CSARGQALGEKLFF. The DNA for the CDR3 is TGCAGTGCTAGAGGACAGGCCCTGGGGGAAAAACTGTTTTTT.

This clonotype was seen ten or more times. One end of the junction does not line up with germline, which may come from a read error. This chain connects TRBV12-3 or TRBV12-4 to TRBJ2-7; the match to TRBD2 covers 7 bases. There are 15 residues in the CDR3. The CDR3, as DNA: TGTGCCAGCAGTCTAGCGGAGGGTGGTCCCTACGAGCAGTACTTC. Translated: CASSLAEGGPYEQYF.

The chain employs TRBV12-3 or TRBV12-4 and TRBJ1-1; D perhaps matches TRBD1 (6 bases). V lost 6 bases and J lost 0, with 11 bases in between. The CDR3 consists of 14 residues. The CDR3 is CASRPGVLNTEAFF. The CDR3 region has the DNA TGTGCCAGCAGGCCAGGGGTACTGAACACTGAAGCTTTCTTT.

The V and J genes are TRBV20-1 and TRBJ2-3; perhaps D is TRBD1 or TRBD2 (5 bases each). CDR1 and CDR2 (germline): DFQATT, SNEGSKA (reference sequence). The CDR3 extends over 13 amino acids. V lost 1 base to trimming and J lost 6 bases, with 11 bases between them. The CDR3 protein is CSARGGTGDTQYF. CDR3 nucleotides: TGCAGTGCTAGAGGGGGGACCGGGGATACGCAGTATTTT.

This rearrangement joins TRBV13 to TRBJ2-1; the D gene is possibly TRBD2 (6 bases). The CDR3 is made up of 14 amino acids. V was clipped by 1 base and J by 4 bases, with 8 bases between them. The germline V gene has CDR1 PRHDT and CDR2 FYEKMQ (reference sequence). The CDR3 nucleotides read TGTGCCAGCAGCTTAGTCCTAGCGTACAATGAGCAGTTCTTC. Amino acid sequence: CASSLVLAYNEQFF.

In its sample, this clonotype was seen a few times. The rearrangement joins TRBV7-8 to TRBJ2-1, with 11 bases that match TRBD2. The germline V gene has CDR1 SGHVS and CDR2 FQNEAQ. The trim removed 5 bases at V and 3 bases at J, leaving 9 bases unmatched. The CDR3 has 17 amino acids. The DNA for the CDR3 is TGTGCCAGCAGCCTGTTGACTAGCGGGACTAACTACAATGAGCAGTTCTTC. It specifies CASSLLTSGTNYNEQFF.

This clonotype was seen many times. The rearrangement uses TRBV10-2 and TRBJ1-3, with unresolved D. The CDR3 is 15 residues long. V was pared by 3 bases and J by 3 bases, with 12 bases between. Germline CDR1 is WSHSY and CDR2 is SAAADI. The CDR3 spells CASSDGQFLGNTIYF. Written as DNA, the CDR3 is TGCGCCAGCAGTGACGGGCAGTTTCTTGGAAACACCATATATTTT.

This clonotype was seen a handful of times. The rearrangement uses TRBV20-1 and TRBJ2-3; 11 bases fit TRBD2. Germline CDR1 and CDR2: DFQATT and SNEGSKA (reference sequence). The CDR3 is made up of 16 amino acids. With V trimmed by 1 base and J by 0 bases, 3 bases remained unmatched. CDR3 in DNA: TGCAGTGCTAGAGCTCGACTAGCGGGGAGCACAGATACGCAGTATTTT. Its protein is CSARARLAGSTDTQYF.

A few counts support this clonotype. J is TRBJ1-1 and V is TRBV5-5; TRBD1 is a possible D gene (5 bases). V shed 0 bases and J shed 0 bases, with 12 bases lying between them. Germline values: CDR1 SGHKS, CDR2 YYEKEE (reference sequence). The CDR3 length is 16 residues. CDR3 sequence reads: CASSLALQEMNTEAFF. The CDR3 nucleotides read TGTGCCAGCAGCTTGGCCCTACAGGAGATGAACACTGAAGCTTTCTTT.

The chain is built from TRBV29-1 and TRBJ2-1; D is unresolved. CDR3 length: 13 residues. Trimming took off 3 bases at V and 0 bases at J, with 6 bases between the two ends. From germline, CDR1 is SQVTM and CDR2 ANQGSEA. The CDR3 reads CSVDPVSYNEQFF. DNA of the CDR3: TGCAGCGTTGATCCCGTCTCCTACAATGAGCAGTTCTTC.

This clonotype has more than one count but fewer than ten. The chain is built from TRBV10-3 and TRBJ1-1, with a tentative D call TRBD1 (5 bases). Germline V lookup: CDR1 ENHRY, CDR2 SYGVKD. Trimming shortened V by 7 bases and J by 5 bases, and 14 bases separated the two germline ends. The CDR3 is made up of 13 amino acids. CDR3 nucleotides: TGTGCCATCAAACCGGGACCGCTAACTGAAGCTTTCTTT. Translated, it gives CAIKPGPLTEAFF.

This clonotype occurred many times. The V call is TRBV15, the J call TRBJ2-3; D gene unclear. V was clipped by 1 base and J by 7 bases, with 9 bases between them. The germline V gene encodes CDR1 LNHNV and CDR2 YYDKDF (reference sequence). CDR3 size: 13 residues. CDR3: CATSRGGSNTQYF. The CDR3 DNA follows: TGTGCCACCAGCAGAGGAGGCTCCAATACGCAGTATTTT.

The genes are TRBV5-1 and TRBJ2-3; no firm D call. V was shortened by 3 bases and J by 6 bases, with 14 bases between the two germline ends. The length of the CDR3 is 14 residues. The germline CDR1 and CDR2 sequences are SGHRS and YFSETQ. CDR3 nucleotides: TGCGCCAGCAGCTCACCGGGCCAAGTTGATACGCAGTATTTT. Its translation is CASSSPGQVDTQYF.

This clonotype was seen a few times. The CDR3 DNA sequence: TGTGCCAGCAGTGTACTGGGCGGGAGGGCCTACGAGCAGTACTTC. Translating it yields CASSVLGGRAYEQYF. This chain connects TRBV28 to TRBJ2-7; 9 bases align to TRBD2. Germline assignment: CDR1 MDHEN and CDR2 SYDVKM. The CDR3 covers 15 residues. The J segment lost 2 bases and the V segment lost 5 bases, leaving 7 bases of the junction unmatched.

The table lists this clonotype with a few counts. The chain links TRBV4-2 to TRBJ1-2, with D possibly TRBD1 on 5 matching bases. Per germline, CDR1 LGHNA and CDR2 YNFKEQ. CDR3 length: 13 residues. The germline V and J ends were trimmed by 0 bases and 5 bases, with 7 bases remaining between them. CDR3 protein: CASSQEAGYGYTF. The DNA for the CDR3 is TGTGCCAGCAGCCAAGAAGCAGGGTATGGCTACACCTTC.

This clonotype was seen more than once but under ten times. The V gene is TRBV20-1, the J gene TRBJ2-1, with 8 bases lining up with TRBD2. This CDR3 has 15 residues. J lost 0 bases, V lost 2 bases, and 3 bases had no gene match. Germline CDR1 DFQATT, CDR2 SNEGSKA (reference sequence). The CDR3: CSARPSGPSYNEQFF. The CDR3 bases are TGCAGTGCTAGACCTAGCGGGCCCTCCTACAATGAGCAGTTCTTC.

In this sample, this clonotype turned up many times. This chain uses TRBV29-1 with TRBJ2-3; possible D gene TRBD1, 6 bases. V lost 5 bases to trimming and J lost 1 base, with 16 bases between them. In germline, CDR1 is SQVTM, CDR2 ANQGSEA. This CDR3 is built from 15 residues. The CDR3 sequence is CSVNPATGRTDTQYF. DNA for the CDR3: TGCAGCGTTAATCCTGCGACAGGCCGCACAGATACGCAGTATTTT.

This clonotype was seen at least ten times. This rearrangement joins TRBV5-1 to TRBJ2-7; D gene unclear. The CDR3 spans 13 residues. Trimming took off 4 bases at V and 0 bases at J, with 8 bases between the two ends. CDR1 is SGHRS and CDR2 is YFSETQ in the germline V gene. CDR3 sequence: CASSPQLSYEQYF. The CDR3 DNA reads TGCGCCAGCAGCCCGCAGCTCTCCTACGAGCAGTACTTC. Looking up the rest from reference TRBV5-1 and TRBJ2-7 gives the full variable domain: KAGVTQTPRYLIKTRGQQVTLSCSPISGHRSVSWYQQTPGQGLQFLFEYFSETQRNKGNFPGRFSGRQFSNSRSEMNVSTLELGDSALYLCASSPQLSYEQYFGPGTRLTVT.

This chain connects TRBV4-1 to TRBJ2-7; 8 bases map to TRBD1. The CDR3 has 15 amino acids. CDR1 is MGHRA, CDR2 YSYEKL, per germline. After removal of 4 bases from V and 2 bases from J, the junction contained 7 bases not matched to a gene. The CDR3 sequence: CASSLGRTGPYEQYF. In nucleotides, the CDR3 is TGCGCCAGCAGCCTTGGGCGGACAGGGCCCTACGAGCAGTACTTC.

This clonotype was counted only a few times. V and J are TRBV6-1 and TRBJ2-5, with D possibly TRBD2 on 6 matching bases. The CDR3 is made up of 14 amino acids. Per germline, CDR1 MNHNS and CDR2 SASEGT. V was pared by 8 bases and J by 1 base, with 14 bases between. In nucleotides, the CDR3 is TGTGCCAGCTCCAGCGGGCCCGCCCAAGAGACCCAGTACTTC. It specifies CASSSGPAQETQYF.